This TCR beta chain originates from a study of blood T cells in healthy people across ages. It was with a sample-barcoded 5' primer and a J-beta primer mix that a second PCR of roughly 7 to 12 cycles was run. TCRdb analysed the 5' RACE reads with MiXCR anew, one entry per CDR3 protein. Of some 1,800,000 distinct CDR3 sequences detected, roughly two fifths appear once; the ten largest clones hold roughly 23%. This clonotype was seen at least ten times. Specimen: blood. This TCR came from a human donor in good health.

CDR3 nucleotide sequence: TGTGCCAGCAGCTTAACAGGAGCAAACATTCAGTACTTC. Residues: CASSLTGANIQYF. The V gene is TRBV28, the J gene TRBJ2-4; tentatively, D is TRBD1 (5 bases). The V gene lost 6 bases and the J gene lost 6 bases, with 12 bases spanning the gap. The germline gives CDR1 MDHEN, CDR2 SYDVKM. CDR3 length: 13 residues.